The clone carrying this TCR beta chain occurred many times. Germline V gives CDR1 SGHRS, CDR2 YFSETQ. Trimming took off 4 bases at V and 0 bases at J, with 11 bases between the two ends. The CDR3 length is 15 residues. The entry originates in a study of T cells in Graves' hyperthyroidism and ophthalmopathy. RNA transcripts gave rise to amplified TCR beta CDR3 regions. Primed by the HTBI set, a first-round RT-PCR was run on the TCR CDR3. MiXCR was run by TCRdb on the multiplex PCR reads, yielding one entry per CDR3 protein. The sample carries 470,000 or so distinct CDR3 sequences, about a fifth recorded once.

Input material: blood. This TCR derives from a man younger than 35 with Graves' hyperthyroidism. V is TRBV5-1 and J is TRBJ1-3; no definite D call. The CDR3: CASSQQPSSGNTIYF. The CDR3 DNA is TGCGCCAGCAGCCAACAGCCGAGCTCTGGAAACACCATATATTTT.